Sequencing of this T cell receptor (beta chain) was carried out in a study of blood T cell repertoires in COVID-19. Assay: immunoSEQ multiplex PCR; the TCRdb copy retains only in-frame clones and omits some. The table shows tens of thousands of clones, with about nine tenths occurring only once. CDR1 and CDR2 (germline): MNHEY, SMNVEV (reference sequence). CDR3 length: 14 residues. V lost 3 bases and J lost 1, with 6 bases in between. The chain carries TRBV27 and TRBJ2-2; the D gene is possibly TRBD1 (5 bases). Sample: peripheral blood. The TCR comes from a woman of 80 years or more with COVID-19, enrolled during active disease. In DNA, the CDR3 is TGTGCCAGCAGTTTTCAGGGGAACACCGGGGAGCTGTTTTTT. It is translated as CASSFQGNTGELFF.